The 13 T cell receptor beta chains below all came from one sample that was sequenced in a study of human thymus T cells. Thymic material originated from resections removed in the course of corrective heart surgery. Method: immunoSEQ multiplex PCR; TCRdb's copy keeps in-frame clones and lacks some. The profile shows under 95,000 clones, about 95% of them singletons. Sample: thymus tissue. The receptor set was obtained from a girl less than two years old with a congenital heart defect but otherwise immunologically healthy.

Remarks on this clone: The junction departs from germline at one end; a sequencing error may be responsible. The V and J genes are TRBV5-1 and TRBJ1-2, with a possible D match to TRBD1 (5 bases). The CDR3 sequence is 15 residues long. Germline V CDR1 and CDR2: SGHRS, YFSETQ. The CDR3 DNA follows: TGCGTCAGCAGCTTGGCCCCCGGGGGAAAAGAGGGCTACACCTTC. It specifies CVSSLAPGGKEGYTF.

This chain connects TRBV5-1 to TRBJ2-5, with TRBD1 matching over 8 bases. With 4 bases clipped from V and 7 bases from J, the junction kept 9 bases outside the gene matches. CDR3 size: 14 residues. The V gene's germline CDR1 is SGHRS and CDR2 YFSETQ. The CDR3 bases are TGCGCCAGCAGCCTGGACACAGGGGGGTGGACCCAGTACTTC. Its protein product is CASSLDTGGWTQYF.

This chain links TRBV19 with TRBJ2-7; 8 bases line up with TRBD2. Germline V gene sequence: CDR1 LNHDA, CDR2 SQIVND (reference sequence). This CDR3 region has 15 residues. After removal of 3 bases from V and 4 bases from J, the junction contained 8 bases not matched to a gene. CDR3 nucleotides: TGTGCCAGTAGTATTCGTAAAGCGGGAGCTTACGAGCAGTACTTC. Its protein is CASSIRKAGAYEQYF. Drawing the rest from reference TRBV19 and TRBJ2-7, the complete variable domain is DGGITQSPKYLFRKEGQNVTLSCEQNLNHDAMYWYRQDPGQGLRLIYYSQIVNDFQKGDIAEGYSVSREKKESFPLTVTSAQKNPTAFYLCASSIRKAGAYEQYFGPGTRLTVT.

This chain connects TRBV9 to TRBJ2-7, with unresolved D. Germline V lookup: CDR1 SGDLS, CDR2 YYNGEE. The CDR3 has 14 residues. V was shortened by 0 bases and J by 3 bases, with 10 bases between the two germline ends. CDR3 in DNA: TGTGCCAGCAGCGTAGAGCCAGCGAGCTACGAGCAGTACTTC. It translates to CASSVEPASYEQYF.

The genes are TRBV28 and TRBJ2-4; D is ambiguous. V lost 0 bases, J lost 0 bases, and 9 bases lay in between. Germline V CDR1 and CDR2: MDHEN, SYDVKM. CDR3 length: 16 amino acids. The CDR3 sequence is CASSLWSRIAKNIQYF. The CDR3 DNA reads as TGTGCCAGCAGTTTATGGTCCCGTATAGCCAAAAACATTCAGTACTTC.

The CDR3, as DNA: TGTGCCAGCAGCGTGTACTACGGGACAGGGCCGAACGAGCAGTACTTC. As protein: CASSVYYGTGPNEQYF. This chain connects TRBV7-2 to TRBJ2-7; 9 bases align to TRBD1. The CDR3 length is 16 residues. V trimming: 5 bases; J trimming: 5 bases; junction bases outside the gene matches: 13. The germline V gene encodes CDR1 SGHTA and CDR2 FQGNSA.

The chain combines TRBV7-6 with TRBJ2-1, with unresolved D. This CDR3 spans 16 amino acids. Trimming removed 5 bases at V and 0 bases at J, with 14 bases between. The germline V gene encodes CDR1 SGHVS and CDR2 FNYEAQ. CDR3 nucleotides: TGTGCCAGCAGCCCTTACTACACGCTCTCCTACAATGAGCAGTTCTTC. Protein product: CASSPYYTLSYNEQFF. Combining the CDR3 with reference TRBV7-6 and TRBJ2-1 gives the whole variable domain GAGVSQSPRYKVTKRGQDVALRCDPISGHVSLYWYRQALGQGPEFLTYFNYEAQQDKSGLPNDRFSAERPEGSISTLTIQRTEQRDSAMYRCASSPYYTLSYNEQFFGPGTRLTVL.

This chain joins TRBV5-4 and TRBJ1-1; TRBD1 might be the D (5 bases). V lost 2 bases to trimming and J lost 4 bases, with 15 bases between them. Germline loops: CDR1 SGHNT, CDR2 YYREEE (reference sequence). This CDR3 contains 15 residues. The CDR3 DNA follows: TGTGCCAGCAGCTTTTCCATAGGGGCTGGCACTGAAGCTTTCTTT. This codes for CASSFSIGAGTEAFF.

The V and J genes are TRBV5-4 and TRBJ2-3, with TRBD2 identical over 11 bases. This CDR3 comprises 16 residues. The V gene's germline CDR1 is SGHNT and CDR2 YYREEE (reference sequence). Losses at the gene ends were 0 bases for V and 3 bases for J; bases not matched to a gene: 3. CDR3 nucleotides: TGTGCCAGCAGCTTGGTACTAGCGGGAGTAACAGATACGCAGTATTTT. It is translated as CASSLVLAGVTDTQYF.

The rearrangement joins TRBV4-2 to TRBJ1-2; D not certain. This CDR3 is 19 amino acids long. Germline lookup yields CDR1 LGHNA and CDR2 YNFKEQ. Trimming shortened V by 4 bases and J by 0 bases, and 24 bases separated the two germline ends. Here the CDR3 DNA reads TGTGCCAGCAGCCCTCGACTCGGTAAGGTGGACGGATCTAACTATGGCTACACCTTC. Translated: CASSPRLGKVDGSNYGYTF.

V and J are TRBV5-6 and TRBJ2-6, with 7 bases aligning to TRBD1. From germline, CDR1 is SGHDT and CDR2 YYEEEE. There are 16 residues in the CDR3. Losses at the gene ends were 0 bases for V and 4 bases for J; bases not matched to a gene: 4. CDR3 loop: CASSLGQGAGANVLTF. DNA of the CDR3: TGTGCCAGCAGCTTGGGACAGGGAGCCGGGGCCAACGTCCTGACTTTC.

The chain employs TRBV27 and TRBJ1-5, with TRBD1 as a possible D gene (5 bases). The CDR3 has 15 amino acids. Deletions cut 5 bases from V and 7 bases from J, with 18 bases between. The V gene's germline CDR1 is MNHEY and CDR2 SMNVEV (reference sequence). In DNA form, the CDR3 reads TGTGCCAGCAGTCCCCAGGCGGGGGGAGGACAGCCCCAGCATTTT. Residues: CASSPQAGGGQPQHF.

V is TRBV19 and J is TRBJ1-2; no clear D. CDR1 is LNHDA and CDR2 is SQIVND in the germline V gene (reference sequence). V gave up 7 bases and J gave up 3 bases, with 15 bases separating them. This CDR3 is 14 amino acids long. The CDR3 region has the DNA TGTGCCAGTACCCCCCGCCAGGACCACTATGGCTACACCTTC. Protein sequence: CASTPRQDHYGYTF. Filled out from reference TRBV19 and TRBJ1-2, the complete variable domain reads DGGITQSPKYLFRKEGQNVTLSCEQNLNHDAMYWYRQDPGQGLRLIYYSQIVNDFQKGDIAEGYSVSREKKESFPLTVTSAQKNPTAFYLCASTPRQDHYGYTFGSGTRLTVV.